This record covers a single T cell receptor beta chain. In the authors' methods: Amplification from reference gene primers served as the basis for estimated nucleated cell counts. The protocol was immunoSEQ multiplex PCR, while the TCRdb copy is restricted to in-frame clones and leaves out a portion. D and trimming were read from the DNA, whereas the V and J calls and clone size are those reported in that table. Of tens of thousands of clones listed, around 90% were seen once; the top ten hold 3%. The sample comes from a study of blood T cell repertoires in COVID-19. In the study overall: Samples of COVID-19 (acute and convalescent) were obtained from the United States, Italy and Spain. Sources were T cells, B-cell-depleted T cells, or PBMCs; the material itself was cDNA or gDNA.

The CDR3 runs 14 residues. The V gene's germline CDR1 is SGHNT and CDR2 YYREEE (reference sequence). The V segment lost 5 bases and the J segment 9 bases; nucleotides outside the gene matches: 9. The chain couples TRBV5-4 to TRBJ2-1, with 9 bases matching TRBD1. The sequenced sample consisted of peripheral blood. The source of this sequence is a man aged 50-59 years with active COVID-19. The CDR3 region has the DNA TGTGCCAGCAGGGCCGGGACAGGGCAGGCTGAGCAGTTCTTC. Amino acids: CASRAGTGQAEQFF.